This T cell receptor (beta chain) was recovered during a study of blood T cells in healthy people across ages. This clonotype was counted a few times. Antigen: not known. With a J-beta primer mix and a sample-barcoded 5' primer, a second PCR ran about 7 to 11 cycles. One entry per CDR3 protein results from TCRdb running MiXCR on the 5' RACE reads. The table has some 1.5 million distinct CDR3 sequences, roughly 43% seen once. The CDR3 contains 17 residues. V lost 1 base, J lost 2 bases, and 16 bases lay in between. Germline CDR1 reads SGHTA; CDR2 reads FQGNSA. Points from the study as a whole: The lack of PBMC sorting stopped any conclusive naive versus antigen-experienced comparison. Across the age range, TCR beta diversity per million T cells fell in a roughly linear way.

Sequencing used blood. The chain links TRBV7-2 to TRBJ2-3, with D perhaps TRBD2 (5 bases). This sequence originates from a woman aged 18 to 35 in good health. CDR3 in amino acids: CASSLVWAVGVTDTQYF. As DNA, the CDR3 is TGTGCCAGCAGCTTAGTCTGGGCGGTGGGAGTCACAGATACGCAGTATTTT.